This TCR beta chain was sequenced in a study of blood T cell repertoires in COVID-19. Turning to the study itself: Acute-phase and convalescent COVID-19 samples originated in the United States, Italy and Spain. From T cells, B-cell-depleted T cells, or PBMCs came the material, which was cDNA or gDNA.

The junction had 16 bases not matched to a gene; V was cut back by 1 base and J by 2 bases. The CDR3 loop spans 19 amino acids. The germline CDR1 and CDR2 sequences are LGHDT and YNNKEL (reference sequence). Per the original data handling: Researchers report that nucleated cell counts were estimated from reference gene primer amplification. Some clones are missing from TCRdb's copy, which holds only in-frame ones; the method was immunoSEQ multiplex PCR. V and J calls and clone size are copied from that table; D and trimming were computed from the DNA. The sample lists over 150,000 clones, more than 60% occurring once. There are many counts of this clone.

This clonotype was sampled from a woman aged 45-65 years with acute or convalescent COVID-19. The material sequenced was peripheral blood. The rearrangement uses TRBV3-1 (or the pseudogene TRBV3-2) and TRBJ2-5; 7 nucleotides line up with TRBD1. CDR3 nucleotides: TGTGCCAGCAGCCAAGCTGCCAACTTTGGTGGGACAGAACAAGAGACCCAGTACTTC. Protein sequence: CASSQAANFGGTEQETQYF.